This entry features one T cell receptor (beta chain) sequence. As yet, its antigen is unknown. These data belong to a study of shared clonotypes between healthy human individuals. Study context: CD4 naive cells filled three plates per donor, CD4 memory three, CD8 naive two and CD8 memory one.

Study-wide findings and caveats: Naive CD4 clonotypes were shared across several donors at roughly 5%. Even with large depth, rarefaction showed that sorted-subset sequencing was incomplete.

The CDR3 totals 16 residues. Germline V gives CDR1 SGDLS, CDR2 YYNGEE. J gave up 0 bases and V 2 bases, and 1 base lay outside the gene matches. Cells designated naive CD8 were CD45RO-negative and were positively selected for CCR7, with terminally differentiated effector memory CD45RA+ cells excluded. The data were produced by immunoSEQ multiplex PCR, yet TCRdb's version contains in-frame clones alone and is incomplete. The sample lists around 2.1 million clones, about 92% occurring once. This rearrangement joins TRBV9 to TRBJ2-5; 13 positions agree with TRBD2. Sequencing was done on a sample of naive CD8+ T cells from PBMCs. This clonotype was sampled from a man aged 18 to 30 in good health. Some clones in this sample may be carry-over from other donors' samples. For the CDR3, the DNA is TGTGCCAGCAGCGTCGGGACTAGCGGGAACCAAGAGACCCAGTACTTC. Translating gives CASSVGTSGNQETQYF.